This TCR beta chain was captured in a study of graft-versus-host responses after intestinal transplantation. Study details: Every recipient underwent anti-thymocyte globulin induction, then tacrolimus and steroids for three to four years. Broader study findings: There were GvH clones found in recipient marrow, and some of them appeared first in ileum or blood.

This clone was seen a single time. The target antigen is unknown. Sequencing was performed with immunoSEQ multiplex PCR; in TCRdb, only in-frame clones are kept and a portion is missing. The sample yields some 41,000 clones, under 95% seen once. The clonotype comes from a human patient who received an intestinal transplant, so some T cells may come from the graft donor. The source was PBMCs, collected approximately 300 days after intestinal transplant.

CDR3 region: CAISESIGFEGASNQPQHF. CDR3 in DNA: TGTGCCATCAGTGAGTCGATCGGGTTCGAGGGGGCGAGCAATCAGCCCCAGCATTTT. The chain couples TRBV10-3 to TRBJ1-5, with TRBD1 identical over 7 bases. J gave up 1 base and V 0 bases, and 12 bases lay outside the gene matches. This CDR3 contains 19 residues. CDR1 is ENHRY, CDR2 SYGVKD, per germline.